Each of the 17 T cell receptor beta chains below was sequenced from the same sample in a study of molecular identifiers for immune sequencing clone quantification. A single record per CDR3 protein comes from TCRdb applying MiXCR to the PCR reads. The data contain about 640,000 distinct CDR3 sequences, just under 20% of them singletons. Source material: naive CD8+ T cells from blood, with Jurkat cell RNA spiked in. Sample subset: FACS-sorted CD8+CD4-CCR7+CD45RA+ naive T cells. Receptor source: a human donor in good health. Some libraries in this study had Jurkat cell RNA spiked in.

About this clonotype itself: One base away lies a much larger clone, so this may be a sequencing read error. The chain has TRBV7-2 and TRBJ2-7; TRBD1 aligns across 8 bases. Losses at the gene ends were 6 bases for V and 9 bases for J; bases not matched to a gene: 10. Germline values: CDR1 SGHTA, CDR2 FQGNSA. The CDR3 spans 13 residues. DNA of the CDR3: TGTGCCAGCAGGCAGGCAGGGGGCTGCGGGCAGTACTTC. This translates into CASRQAGGCGQYF.

This clonotype has at least ten counts. The chain joins TRBV30 to TRBJ2-7; D unresolved. Germline loops: CDR1 GTSNPN, CDR2 SVGIG (reference sequence). V shed 0 bases and J shed 7 bases, with 7 bases lying between them. The CDR3 extends over 11 amino acids. CDR3 region: CAWSVNVEQYF. DNA for the CDR3: TGTGCCTGGAGTGTAAATGTGGAGCAGTACTTC.

This clonotype was seen repeatedly, ten times or more. This chain uses TRBV29-1 with TRBJ2-1; D may be TRBD2 (5 bases). Deletions cut 4 bases from V and 9 bases from J, with 13 bases between. CDR1 and CDR2 from the germline V gene are SQVTM and ANQGSEA. The CDR3 has 12 residues. This CDR3 reads CSVVREYSEQFF. CDR3 DNA: TGCAGCGTTGTTAGGGAGTATAGTGAGCAGTTCTTC.

Only a few counts were recorded for this clonotype. This chain connects TRBV30 to TRBJ2-1; D may be TRBD2 (6 bases). Per germline, CDR1 GTSNPN and CDR2 SVGIG (reference sequence). CDR3 length equals 13 residues. V dropped 2 bases and J dropped 8 bases, with 13 bases sitting between them. The CDR3: CAWSSSGVDEQFF. The CDR3 nucleotides are TGTGCCTGGAGTAGTAGCGGAGTAGATGAGCAGTTCTTC.

The genes are TRBV4-3 and TRBJ2-1, with 12 positions matching TRBD2. CDR3 length equals 16 residues. Germline-derived CDR1 and CDR2 are LGHNA and YSLEER. The ends lost 0 bases at V and 7 bases at J; junction bases unmatched: 4. The CDR3 sequence is CASSQDRTSGINEQFF. The CDR3 region has the DNA TGCGCCAGCAGCCAAGATCGGACTAGCGGGATAAATGAGCAGTTCTTC.

This clonotype appeared many times. The gene calls are TRBV7-9 and TRBJ1-5, with D perhaps matching TRBD1 (5 bases). V dropped 1 base and J dropped 3 bases, with 7 bases sitting between them. The germline V gene has CDR1 SEHNR and CDR2 FQNEAQ (reference sequence). This CDR3 spans 14 amino acids. The chain's CDR3 is CASSLGQPNQPQHF. The CDR3 region has the DNA TGTGCCAGCAGCTTAGGACAGCCCAATCAGCCCCAGCATTTT.

This clonotype occurred a few times. The J gene is TRBJ2-1, the V gene TRBV20-1, with 10 bases identical to TRBD2. The CDR3 is 14 amino acids. Germline V gives CDR1 DFQATT, CDR2 SNEGSKA (reference sequence). Trimming cost V 0 bases and J 8 bases; bases outside gene matches: 4. CDR3 amino acids: CSARELAGSDEQFF. The CDR3 DNA reads TGCAGTGCTAGAGAACTAGCGGGATCGGATGAGCAGTTCTTC.

On this clonotype itself: This CDR3 fails to terminate in the conserved phenylalanine or tryptophan, so it likely reflects a read error. V is TRBV29-1 and J is TRBJ1-1; no definite D call. V was pared by 3 bases and J by 8 bases, with 22 bases between. CDR1 is SQVTM, CDR2 ANQGSEA, per germline. CDR3 size: 15 residues. CDR3 in DNA: TGCAGCGTTGATGGGCTCCAAGGCGGATACCCCGAAGCTTTCATT. It is translated as CSVDGLQGGYPEAFI.

There are many counts of this clonotype. The rearrangement joins TRBV30 to TRBJ2-2, with 7 bases aligning to TRBD1. The germline CDR1 and CDR2 sequences are GTSNPN and SVGIG (reference sequence). This CDR3 contains 16 residues. The ends lost 2 bases at V and 2 bases at J; junction bases unmatched: 8. CDR3 in DNA: TGTGCCTGGAGTTTCCGGGACAGACTAAACACCGGGGAGCTGTTTTTT. Translated, it gives CAWSFRDRLNTGELFF. Supplemented by reference TRBV30 and TRBJ2-2, the full variable domain reads SQTIHQWPATLVQPVGSPLSLECTVEGTSNPNLYWYRQAAGRGLQLLFYSVGIGQISSEVPQNLSASRPQDRQFILSSKKLLLSDSGFYLCAWSFRDRLNTGELFFGEGSRLTVL.

V usage is TRBV23-1 and J usage is TRBJ2-2; TRBD1 matches at 10 bases. TRBV23-1 is filed as an ORF, its function uncertain. The V segment lost 8 bases and the J segment 2 bases; nucleotides outside the gene matches: 14. This CDR3 spans 18 amino acids. CDR3 sequence reads: CASLLEPGTGANTGELFF. In DNA form, the CDR3 reads TGCGCCAGCCTACTGGAACCCGGGACAGGGGCTAACACCGGGGAGCTGTTTTTT.

This clonotype was picked up a small number of times. This may stem from a read error, because a much larger clone lies one nucleotide away. The V gene is TRBV19, the J gene TRBJ2-2; a weak D match, TRBD2 (6 bases). V dropped 7 bases and J dropped 4 bases, with 16 bases sitting between them. Looked up from germline, CDR1 is LNHDA and CDR2 is SQIVND (reference sequence). The CDR3 length is 15 residues. CDR3 in amino acids: CASMPRQGGTGELFF. CDR3 DNA sequence: TGTGCCAGTATGCCGAGGCAGGGAGGCACCGGGGAGCTGTTTTTT.

In its sample, this clonotype was seen many times. V and J are TRBV12-3 or TRBV12-4 and TRBJ2-3; 7 nucleotides agree with TRBD2. The CDR3 is 14 residues long. V was pared by 5 bases and J by 5 bases, with 7 bases of the junction left unmatched. The CDR3 coding sequence is TGTGCCAGCAGTACCCCTAGCGGTATAGATACGCAGTATTTT. Translation gives CASSTPSGIDTQYF.

This clonotype has a count of ten or more. Written as DNA, the CDR3 is TGCGCCAGCAGCCGAAATCTAGCCAAAAACATTCAGTACTTC. This translates into CASSRNLAKNIQYF. This chain uses TRBV4-3 with TRBJ2-4, with no clear D. The length of the CDR3 is 14 residues. Per the germline V gene, CDR1 is LGHNA and CDR2 is YSLEER. Trimming stripped 4 bases from V and 0 bases from J, with 7 bases between.

The chain links TRBV11-2 to TRBJ1-1; 10 bases match TRBD1. Germline CDR1 SGHAT, CDR2 FQNNGV. The CDR3 spans 16 residues. V was pared by 5 bases and J by 0 bases, with 6 bases of the junction left unmatched. CDR3 DNA sequence: TGTGCCAGCAGCCCCGGACAGGGGGGAATGAACACTGAAGCTTTCTTT. This translates into CASSPGQGGMNTEAFF.

This clonotype was recorded many times. This chain uses TRBV7-3 with TRBJ2-1; 8 bases fit TRBD2. The trim removed 4 bases at V and 4 bases at J, leaving 6 bases unmatched. The CDR3 spans 15 residues. CDR1 and CDR2 (germline): SGHTA, FQGTGA. CDR3 DNA: TGTGCCAGCAGCTCACTAGCGGAAAAATACAATGAGCAGTTCTTC. Its protein is CASSSLAEKYNEQFF.

This clonotype was observed at least ten times. The rearrangement links TRBV4-1 to TRBJ2-2; 8 bases map to TRBD1. Germline CDR1 MGHRA, CDR2 YSYEKL. The CDR3 runs 15 residues. V was clipped by 0 bases and J by 6 bases; unmatched bases: 3. For the CDR3, the DNA is TGCGCCAGCAGCCAAGAAGCAGGGGGCCCCGGGGAGCTGTTTTTT. It codes for CASSQEAGGPGELFF.

In this sample, this clonotype turned up many times. The chain carries TRBV12-3 or TRBV12-4 and TRBJ1-2; a possible D gene is TRBD1 (5 bases). Trimming left V 6 bases short and J 4 bases short, with 12 bases between. The CDR3 runs 13 residues. This CDR3 is CASSSITGYGYTF. The CDR3 nucleotides read TGTGCCAGCAGCTCAATCACAGGCTATGGCTACACCTTC.